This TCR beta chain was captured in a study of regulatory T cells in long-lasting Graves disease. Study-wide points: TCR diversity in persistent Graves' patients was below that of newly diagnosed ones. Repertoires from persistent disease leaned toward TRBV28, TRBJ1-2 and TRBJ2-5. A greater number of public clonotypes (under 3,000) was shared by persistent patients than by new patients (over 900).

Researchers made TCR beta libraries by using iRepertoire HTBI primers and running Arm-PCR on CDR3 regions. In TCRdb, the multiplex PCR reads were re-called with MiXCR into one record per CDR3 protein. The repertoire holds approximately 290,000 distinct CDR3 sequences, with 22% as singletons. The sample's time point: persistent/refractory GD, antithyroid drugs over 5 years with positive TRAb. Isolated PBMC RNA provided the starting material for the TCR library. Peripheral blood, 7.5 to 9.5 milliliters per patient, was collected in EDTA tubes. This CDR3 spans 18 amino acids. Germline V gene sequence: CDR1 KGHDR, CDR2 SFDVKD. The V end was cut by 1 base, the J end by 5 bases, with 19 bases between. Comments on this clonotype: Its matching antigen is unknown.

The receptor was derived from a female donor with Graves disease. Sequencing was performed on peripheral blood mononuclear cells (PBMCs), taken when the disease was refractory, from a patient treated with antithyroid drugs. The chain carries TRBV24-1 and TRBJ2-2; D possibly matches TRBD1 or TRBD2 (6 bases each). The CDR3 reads CATSDLGLGGGPTGELFF. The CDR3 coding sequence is TGTGCCACCAGTGATTTAGGTCTAGGAGGGGGACCAACCGGGGAGCTGTTTTTT.